The 12 T cell receptor beta chains given below trace back to one sample, sequenced in a study of OX40 agonist ivuxolimab in advanced cancers. Generated by immunoSEQ multiplex PCR, the TCRdb table keeps only in-frame clones and is missing some. The table lists around 30,000 clones, about nine tenths of them singletons. Sequencing used CD4+ or CD8+ T cells sorted from blood, obtained in a trial of the OX40 agonist ivuxolimab. The receptors come from an adult with an advanced solid tumor such as melanoma, head and neck, liver or kidney cancer.

This sequence joins TRBV7-9 and TRBJ2-1; 7 bases are shared with TRBD1. This CDR3 has 15 residues. V shed 4 bases, J shed 9 bases, and the junction held 12 bases outside the gene matches. Germline CDR1 and CDR2: SEHNR and FQNEAQ (reference sequence). CDR3 region: CASSSGTVPYGEQFF. The CDR3 nucleotides are TGTGCCAGCAGCTCCGGGACAGTCCCCTATGGTGAGCAGTTCTTC.

The V gene is TRBV10-1, the J gene TRBJ2-3; D possibly corresponds to TRBD2 (5 bases). This CDR3 region has 15 residues. Trimming cost V 3 bases and J 4 bases, with 14 bases left between them. Looked up from germline, CDR1 is WNHNN and CDR2 is SYGVQD (reference sequence). The CDR3 sequence is CASSDPRRLSDTQYF. DNA of the CDR3: TGCGCCAGCAGTGACCCGAGGAGGTTGTCAGATACGCAGTATTTT.

The chain carries TRBV19 and TRBJ2-1; unclear D gene. V lost 4 bases, J lost 3 bases, and 7 bases lay in between. Germline V gene data show CDR1 as LNHDA and CDR2 as SQIVND (reference sequence). The length of the CDR3 is 13 residues. CDR3 sequence (DNA): TGTGCCAGTAGTAGATACTTCTACAATGAGCAGTTCTTC. Its translation: CASSRYFYNEQFF.

The rearrangement joins TRBV4-1 to TRBJ2-5; either TRBD1 or TRBD2 may supply D (5 bases each). The CDR3 consists of 16 residues. V dropped 1 base and J dropped 5 bases, with 17 bases sitting between them. Germline V CDR1 and CDR2: MGHRA, YSYEKL. CDR3 residues: CASSQVTYGTAETQYF. The CDR3 region has the DNA TGCGCCAGCAGCCAAGTAACGTACGGGACCGCGGAGACCCAGTACTTC.

The chain is built from TRBV5-5 and TRBJ2-3; D is unclear. The CDR3 sequence is 15 residues long. The ends were cut back, 5 bases at V and 2 bases at J, with 15 bases in the middle. Germline V lookup: CDR1 SGHKS, CDR2 YYEKEE (reference sequence). The CDR3 bases are TGTGCCAGCAGGATTCTTCGAGATAACACAGATACGCAGTATTTT. Protein: CASRILRDNTDTQYF.

V and J are TRBV6-5 and TRBJ1-1, with 7 bases aligning to TRBD1. V lost 6 bases to trimming and J lost 10 bases; unmatched junction nucleotides: 8. The germline V gene encodes CDR1 MNHEY and CDR2 SVGAGI. The CDR3 runs to 12 residues. CDR3 region: CASSPHRGPAFF. The CDR3 nucleotides read TGTGCCAGCAGCCCCCACAGGGGTCCAGCTTTCTTT.

The gene calls are TRBV11-3 and TRBJ2-3; 14 nucleotides line up with TRBD2. V was clipped by 5 bases and J by 4 bases; unmatched bases: 11. This CDR3 contains 18 residues. The germline V gene encodes CDR1 SGHNT and CDR2 YENEEA. The CDR3 region has the DNA TGTGCCAGCAGCAGATATGGGACTAGCGGGAGTAGTGCAGATACGCAGTATTTT. Protein sequence: CASSRYGTSGSSADTQYF. Full variable domain (outside the CDR3, taken from reference TRBV11-3 and TRBJ2-3): EAGVVQSPRYKIIEKKQPVAFWCNPISGHNTLYWYLQNLGQGPELLIRYENEEAVDDSQLPKDRFSAERLKGVDSTLKIQPAELGDSAVYLCASSRYGTSGSSADTQYFGPGTRLTVL.

This chain uses TRBV7-9 with TRBJ1-1; the match to TRBD1 covers 8 bases. The junction had 8 bases not matched to a gene; V was cut back by 5 bases and J by 3 bases. The CDR3 spans 15 residues. CDR1 and CDR2 from the germline V gene are SEHNR and FQNEAQ (reference sequence). The CDR3 loop reads CASSPPDREDTEAFF. CDR3 in DNA: TGTGCCAGCAGCCCGCCGGACAGGGAGGACACTGAAGCTTTCTTT.

The chain is built from TRBV11-2 and TRBJ2-2, with D possibly being TRBD2 (6 bases). The CDR3 length is 19 residues. The V end lost 0 bases, the J end lost 1 base, and 18 bases lay between the germline ends. Germline loops: CDR1 SGHAT, CDR2 FQNNGV. The CDR3 DNA reads as TGTGCCAGCAGCTTAGAAACAAACCCGGGACTCTTGAACACCGGGGAGCTGTTTTTT. The encoded protein is CASSLETNPGLLNTGELFF.

The CDR3: CASSLGQGPGREWGQFF. CDR3 nucleotide sequence: TGTGCCAGCAGCTTGGGACAGGGACCGGGCCGGGAGTGGGGGCAGTTCTTC. The chain combines TRBV11-2 with TRBJ2-1; 9 bases agree with TRBD1. The CDR3 runs to 17 residues. J gave up 12 bases and V 3 bases, and 18 bases lay outside the gene matches. From germline, CDR1 is SGHAT and CDR2 FQNNGV.

The gene calls are TRBV5-6 and TRBJ1-2; TRBD1 is a possible D gene (6 bases). The CDR3 has 18 amino acids. Germline V gene data show CDR1 as SGHDT and CDR2 as YYEEEE. Trimming cost V 5 bases and J 2 bases, with 25 bases left between them. Here the CDR3 DNA reads TGTGCCAGCAGAGCGGATGGGACATTCGCCTGGTGGAACTATGGCTACACCTTC. Its protein is CASRADGTFAWWNYGYTF.

The chain uses TRBV7-9 and TRBJ1-1; possible D gene TRBD1, 6 bases. The CDR3 covers 13 residues. Germline lookup yields CDR1 SEHNR and CDR2 FQNEAQ (reference sequence). Trimming shortened V by 7 bases and J by 1 base, and 10 bases separated the two germline ends. The CDR3 sequence: CASNEQGNTEAFF. Here the CDR3 DNA reads TGTGCCAGCAACGAACAGGGGAACACTGAAGCTTTCTTT.